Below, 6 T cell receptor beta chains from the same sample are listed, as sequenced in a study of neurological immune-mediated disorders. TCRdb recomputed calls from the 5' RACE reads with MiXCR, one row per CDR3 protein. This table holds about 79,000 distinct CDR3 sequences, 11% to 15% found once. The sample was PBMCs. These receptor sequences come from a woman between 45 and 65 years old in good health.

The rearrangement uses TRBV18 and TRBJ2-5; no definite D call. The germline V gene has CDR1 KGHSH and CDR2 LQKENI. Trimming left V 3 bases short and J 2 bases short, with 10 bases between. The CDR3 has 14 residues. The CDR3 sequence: CASSPAGLQETQYF. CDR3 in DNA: TGTGCCAGCTCACCGGCAGGTTTGCAAGAGACCCAGTACTTC. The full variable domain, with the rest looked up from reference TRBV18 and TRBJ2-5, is NAGVMQNPRHLVRRRGQEARLRCSPMKGHSHVYWYRQLPEEGLKFMVYLQKENIIDESGMPKERFSAEFPKEGPSILRIQQVVRGDSAAYFCASSPAGLQETQYFGPGTRLLVL.

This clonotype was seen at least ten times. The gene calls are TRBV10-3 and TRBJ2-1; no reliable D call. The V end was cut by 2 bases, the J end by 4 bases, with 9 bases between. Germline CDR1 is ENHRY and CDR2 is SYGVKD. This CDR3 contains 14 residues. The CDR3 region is CAISESQPYNEQFF. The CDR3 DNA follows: TGTGCCATCAGTGAGAGTCAGCCTTACAATGAGCAGTTCTTC.

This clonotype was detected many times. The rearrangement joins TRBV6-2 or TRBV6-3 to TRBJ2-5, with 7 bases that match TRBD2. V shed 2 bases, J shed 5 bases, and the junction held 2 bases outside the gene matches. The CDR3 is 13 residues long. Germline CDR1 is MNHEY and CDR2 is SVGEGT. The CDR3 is CASSYAGVETQYF. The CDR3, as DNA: TGTGCCAGCAGTTACGCGGGGGTGGAGACCCAGTACTTC.

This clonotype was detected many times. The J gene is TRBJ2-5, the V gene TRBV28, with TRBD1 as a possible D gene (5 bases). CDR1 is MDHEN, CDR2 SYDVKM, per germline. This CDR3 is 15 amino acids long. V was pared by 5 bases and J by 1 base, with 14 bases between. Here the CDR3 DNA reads TGTGCCAGCAGTCTGACAGAGACCCGCCAAGAGACCCAGTACTTC. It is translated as CASSLTETRQETQYF.

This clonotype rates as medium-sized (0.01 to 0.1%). The CDR3: CSVGVGQDYNEQFF. The CDR3 region has the DNA TGCAGCGTTGGAGTCGGGCAGGACTACAATGAGCAGTTCTTC. The J gene is TRBJ2-1, the V gene TRBV29-1; D gene unclear. Germline CDR1 and CDR2: SQVTM and ANQGSEA. This CDR3 has 14 amino acids. The germline V and J ends were trimmed by 4 bases and 3 bases, with 13 bases remaining between them.

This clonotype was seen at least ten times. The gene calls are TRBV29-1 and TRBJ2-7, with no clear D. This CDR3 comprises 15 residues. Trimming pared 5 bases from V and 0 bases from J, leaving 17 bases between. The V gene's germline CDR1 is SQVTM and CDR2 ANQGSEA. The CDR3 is CSVIKGSSSSYEQYF. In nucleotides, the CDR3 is TGCAGCGTTATTAAGGGCAGTTCTAGCTCCTACGAGCAGTACTTC.